The entry below describes one TCR beta chain. The data were obtained in a study of shared clonotypes between healthy human individuals. As handled by the study authors: ImmunoSEQ supplied junction-only sequences lacking quality scores, so filtering was different. Repertoires were generated with immunoSEQ multiplex PCR, while TCRdb's copy carries only in-frame clones and drops some. V and J calls and clone size are those listed in that table; D and trimming were worked out from the DNA. The table shows some 1 million clones, with 75% occurring only once. The CDR3 covers 18 residues. J lost 0 bases, V lost 1 base, and 5 bases had no gene match. Germline loops: CDR1 SGDLS, CDR2 YYNGEE.

The chain joins TRBV9 to TRBJ2-1; TRBD2 matches 12 bases. Sequencing was performed on memory CD4+ T cells sorted from blood. Described subset: CD45RA-negative fraction. This receptor was obtained from a man younger than 30 in good health. CDR3 amino acids: CASSVWTSGTSSYNEQFF. As DNA, the CDR3 is TGTGCCAGCAGCGTATGGACTAGCGGGACTAGCTCCTACAATGAGCAGTTCTTC.